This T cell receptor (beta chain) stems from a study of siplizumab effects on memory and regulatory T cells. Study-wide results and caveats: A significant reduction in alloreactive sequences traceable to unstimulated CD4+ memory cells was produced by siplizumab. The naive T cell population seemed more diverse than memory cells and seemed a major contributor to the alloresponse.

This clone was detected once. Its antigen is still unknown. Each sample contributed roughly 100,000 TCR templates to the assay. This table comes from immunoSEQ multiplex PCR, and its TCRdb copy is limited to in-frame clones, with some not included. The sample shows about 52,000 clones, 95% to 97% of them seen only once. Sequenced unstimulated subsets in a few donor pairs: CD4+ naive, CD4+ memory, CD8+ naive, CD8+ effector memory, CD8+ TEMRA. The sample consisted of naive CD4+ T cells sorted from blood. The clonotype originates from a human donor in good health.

This CDR3 is CATSRDRQRAEAFF. In DNA form, the CDR3 reads TGTGCCACCAGCAGAGACAGGCAACGTGCGGAAGCTTTCTTT. This chain connects TRBV15 to TRBJ1-1, with D unresolved. The CDR3 extends over 14 amino acids. From germline, CDR1 is LNHNV and CDR2 YYDKDF (reference sequence). Trimming cost V 0 bases and J 8 bases, with 13 bases left between them.